The 10 T cell receptor beta chains below were found in one sample sequenced in a study of blood T cell repertoires in COVID-19. Data came from immunoSEQ multiplex PCR; TCRdb stores just in-frame clones and leaves some out. The table shows 200,000 to 250,000 clones, with 86% occurring only once. Sequenced input: PBMCs or T cells enriched from blood (not recorded which). All receptors come from a woman aged 35 to 49 with acute COVID-19.

This chain uses TRBV6-5 with TRBJ1-3, with D hard to call. The V gene's germline CDR1 is MNHEY and CDR2 SVGAGI. CDR3 length: 14 residues. The V end lost 5 bases, the J end lost 0 bases, and 8 bases lay between the germline ends. This CDR3 reads CASSQRSSGNTIYF. Here the CDR3 DNA reads TGTGCCAGCAGTCAGCGGTCCTCTGGAAACACCATATATTTT.

This clone was seen only once. This sequence joins TRBV5-1 and TRBJ1-4; the match to TRBD1 covers 9 bases. J was trimmed by 5 bases and V by 4 bases; bases with no gene match: 9. Looked up from germline, CDR1 is SGHRS and CDR2 is YFSETQ. This CDR3 comprises 16 residues. The DNA of the CDR3 is TGCGCCAGCAGCCCCGGGGTCGGGACAGGGAATGAAAAACTGTTTTTT. Translating gives CASSPGVGTGNEKLFF. Supplemented by reference TRBV5-1 and TRBJ1-4, the full variable domain reads KAGVTQTPRYLIKTRGQQVTLSCSPISGHRSVSWYQQTPGQGLQFLFEYFSETQRNKGNFPGRFSGRQFSNSRSEMNVSTLELGDSALYLCASSPGVGTGNEKLFFGSGTQLSVL.

This rearrangement joins TRBV5-1 to TRBJ1-1, with TRBD1 as a possible D gene (6 bases). The germline CDR1 and CDR2 sequences are SGHRS and YFSETQ. The CDR3 has 15 residues. Trimming removed 0 bases at V and 3 bases at J, with 12 bases between. The CDR3 DNA is TGCGCCAGCAGCTTGGCCTACAGGGTAGACACTGAAGCTTTCTTT. This encodes CASSLAYRVDTEAFF.

The V and J genes are TRBV6-5 and TRBJ2-7; 9 bases fit TRBD2. The V gene end was trimmed by 9 bases and the J gene end by 5 bases; junction bases not matched to a gene: 14. The CDR3 length is 15 residues. In germline, CDR1 is MNHEY, CDR2 SVGAGI. The CDR3 protein is CASSGAGGRFNEQYF. The CDR3 region has the DNA TGTGCCAGTAGCGGAGCGGGGGGCCGCTTCAACGAGCAGTACTTC.

The genes are TRBV6-5 and TRBJ1-2; TRBD1 matches at 9 bases. The CDR3 contains 15 residues. The ends lost 5 bases at V and 5 bases at J; junction bases unmatched: 9. CDR1 is MNHEY, CDR2 SVGAGI, per germline. In DNA, the CDR3 is TGTGCCAGCAGTAACACCGGGACAGGGTTGTATGGCTACACCTTC. The encoded protein is CASSNTGTGLYGYTF.

V is TRBV7-9 and J is TRBJ1-1; no definite D call. Germline CDR1 reads SEHNR; CDR2 reads FQNEAQ (reference sequence). CDR3 length equals 14 residues. Trimming took off 2 bases at V and 2 bases at J, with 9 bases between the two ends. The CDR3 DNA reads as TGTGCCAGCAGCTTAATTTCAAAAAACACTGAAGCTTTCTTT. This sequence encodes CASSLISKNTEAFF.

J is TRBJ1-6 and V is TRBV7-2; TRBD1 matches 9 bases. Germline trimming cut 5 bases from V and 7 bases from J; bases unmatched to any gene: 9. The germline V gene encodes CDR1 SGHTA and CDR2 FQGNSA. This CDR3 contains 16 residues. The CDR3 DNA follows: TGTGCCAGCAGCCGGGTAGGGGGACAGGGAAATTCACCCCTCCACTTT. It codes for CASSRVGGQGNSPLHF.

There are a few counts of this clone. The J gene is TRBJ1-2, the V gene TRBV7-2; 7 bases align to TRBD1. V lost 5 bases and J lost 2; bases outside the gene matches: 5. CDR3 length: 14 amino acids. The germline CDR1 and CDR2 sequences are SGHTA and FQGNSA. DNA of the CDR3: TGTGCCAGCAGCGCCGGGACAGCCAACTATGGCTACACCTTC. This codes for CASSAGTANYGYTF.

This rearrangement joins TRBV11-2 to TRBJ1-2, with D unclear. The ends were cut back, 1 base at V and 8 bases at J, with 14 bases in the middle. Germline values: CDR1 SGHAT, CDR2 FQNNGV. The CDR3 is 14 residues long. The CDR3 region has the DNA TGTGCCAGCAGCTTAGGTTGGGAGCCCGGAGGCTACACCTTC. Protein product: CASSLGWEPGGYTF. The variable domain in full, completed from reference TRBV11-2 and TRBJ1-2, reads EAGVAQSPRYKIIEKRQSVAFWCNPISGHATLYWYQQILGQGPKLLIQFQNNGVVDDSQLPKDRFSAERLKGVDSTLKIQPAKLEDSAVYLCASSLGWEPGGYTFGSGTRLTVV.

The chain uses TRBV9 and TRBJ1-2; 7 positions agree with TRBD1. The CDR3 is made up of 14 amino acids. CDR1 and CDR2 (germline): SGDLS, YYNGEE. Unmatched junction bases numbered 6, after V lost 3 bases and J lost 4 bases. In nucleotides, the CDR3 is TGTGCCAGCAGCGCCGGGACAGACTTCTATGGCTACACCTTC. This sequence encodes CASSAGTDFYGYTF.